This T cell receptor beta chain was captured by sequencing in a study of cytomegalovirus exposure and HLA in healthy donors. The study's findings and limits: As was reported, the classifier diagnosed cytomegalovirus status with high specificity and sensitivity. A few CMV-associated chains were confirmed in vitro to be specific for CMV antigens.

A note on this clone: Its antigen is undetermined.

The repertoire was sequenced with immunoSEQ multiplex PCR; TCRdb's copy has only in-frame clones and lacks some. Of approximately 150,000 clones listed, roughly nine tenths were seen once; the top ten hold roughly 3%. Sequencing used PBMCs. This clonotype was sampled from a woman aged 18-35 years in good health and CMV-seropositive.

The chain's CDR3 is CASSEAAGEKLFF. Here the CDR3 DNA reads TGTGCCAGCAGTGAAGCCGCGGGTGAAAAACTGTTTTTT. The chain is built from TRBV6-1 and TRBJ1-4; D not resolved. This CDR3 region has 13 residues. The V end was cut by 0 bases, the J end by 7 bases, with 6 bases between. The V gene's germline CDR1 is MNHNS and CDR2 SASEGT.